These 22 T cell receptor beta chains came from one sample sequenced in a study of blood T cell repertoires in COVID-19. Here immunoSEQ multiplex PCR was the method, and the copy in TCRdb shows in-frame clones only, minus some. The table shows just over 75,000 clones, with 75% to 90% occurring only once. Sequences were obtained from peripheral blood. These receptors were collected from a man aged 55 to 70 with active or convalescent COVID-19.

The chain is built from TRBV19 and TRBJ2-7; TRBD2 aligns across 11 bases. This CDR3 is 14 amino acids long. After removal of 6 bases from V and 0 bases from J, the junction contained 1 base not matched to a gene. Germline V CDR1 and CDR2: LNHDA, SQIVND (reference sequence). As DNA, the CDR3 is TGTGCCAGTAGAACTAGCGGGAGCTCCTACGAGCAGTACTTC. It specifies CASRTSGSSYEQYF.

The chain has TRBV28 and TRBJ1-4, with D unclear. The CDR3 spans 11 residues. From germline, CDR1 is MDHEN and CDR2 SYDVKM. Between the trimmed V and J ends, which lost 6 bases and 4 bases, there was a span of 3 bases. The CDR3 here is CASRLNEKLFF. CDR3 sequence (DNA): TGTGCCAGCAGACTTAATGAAAAACTGTTTTTT.

The V call is TRBV7-8, the J call TRBJ2-5; 10 bases fit TRBD2. The V gene end was trimmed by 7 bases and the J gene end by 3 bases; junction bases not matched to a gene: 5. This CDR3 has 14 amino acids. Germline V gene lookup returns CDR1 SGHVS and CDR2 FQNEAQ. CDR3 nucleotides: TGTGCCAGCAACTGGAGCGGGGGGGAAGAGACCCAGTACTTC. Amino acid sequence: CASNWSGGEETQYF.

This clone was recorded only once. J is TRBJ1-1 and V is TRBV7-4, with 7 bases that match TRBD1. Germline trimming cut 5 bases from V and 0 bases from J; bases unmatched to any gene: 9. The germline gives CDR1 SGHVT, CDR2 SQSDAQ. The CDR3 is 16 amino acids. Written as DNA, the CDR3 is TGTGCCAGCAGCCCCAGGACAGGCTTTGTGAACACTGAAGCTTTCTTT. This translates into CASSPRTGFVNTEAFF.

This chain joins TRBV7-9 and TRBJ2-1, with D unresolved. Germline V gene lookup returns CDR1 SEHNR and CDR2 FQNEAQ (reference sequence). V was shortened by 8 bases and J by 7 bases, with 12 bases between the two germline ends. The CDR3 covers 12 residues. This CDR3 reads CASYGLGNEQFF. Here the CDR3 DNA reads TGTGCCAGCTACGGCCTCGGGAATGAGCAGTTCTTC.

V usage is TRBV20-1 and J usage is TRBJ1-2, with 9 bases matching TRBD1. The V and J ends lost 6 bases and 7 bases, in that order; junction bases with no gene match: 15. This CDR3 comprises 15 residues. The germline CDR1 and CDR2 sequences are DFQATT and SNEGSKA (reference sequence). The CDR3 bases are TGCAGTGCCAGTGGACAGGGGCGAGCTAAGGGTGGCTACACCTTC. This gives the protein CSASGQGRAKGGYTF.

The CDR3 coding sequence is TGTGCCAGCAGCCCTTTGGGGGGACCCGGCACAGATACGCAGTATTTT. Encoded protein: CASSPLGGPGTDTQYF. The rearrangement uses TRBV11-1 and TRBJ2-3; TRBD2 is a possible D gene (6 bases). The CDR3 is 16 amino acids. V gave up 5 bases and J gave up 1 base, with 16 bases separating them. Germline assignment: CDR1 SGHAT and CDR2 FQDESV (reference sequence). Combining the CDR3 with reference TRBV11-1 and TRBJ2-3 gives the whole variable domain EAEVAQSPRYKITEKSQAVAFWCDPISGHATLYWYRQILGQGPELLVQFQDESVVDDSQLPKDRFSAERLKGVDSTLKIQPAELGDSAMYLCASSPLGGPGTDTQYFGPGTRLTVL.

The chain has TRBV6-5 and TRBJ2-7; TRBD1 matches 10 bases. Trimming at V came to 6 bases and at J to 7 bases, leaving 9 bases not matched to a gene. The CDR3 has 14 residues. Germline CDR1 MNHEY, CDR2 SVGAGI. Here the CDR3 reads CASRPGTGVGEQYF. The CDR3 bases are TGTGCCAGCAGGCCTGGGACAGGGGTAGGTGAGCAGTACTTC.

The chain recombines TRBV9 with TRBJ1-2, with TRBD1 matching 7 bases. Losses at the gene ends were 4 bases for V and 1 base for J; bases not matched to a gene: 7. CDR3 length equals 15 residues. Germline CDR1 SGDLS, CDR2 YYNGEE. CDR3 protein: CASSMGQSLNYGYTF. The CDR3 region has the DNA TGTGCCAGCAGCATGGGACAGTCCCTTAACTATGGCTACACCTTC.

J is TRBJ2-7 and V is TRBV4-3; a weak D match, TRBD1 (6 bases). The CDR3 length is 16 residues. Germline V gene data show CDR1 as LGHNA and CDR2 as YSLEER. V lost 1 base, J lost 0 bases, and 13 bases lay in between. The CDR3 DNA sequence: TGCGCCAGCAGCCAAGGCGGAACAGGGTTCTCCTACGAGCAGTACTTC. It codes for CASSQGGTGFSYEQYF.

With regard to this clone: Without the conserved terminal phenylalanine or tryptophan, this CDR3 likely stems from a read error. The gene calls are TRBV3-1 (or the pseudogene TRBV3-2) and TRBJ2-3; possible D gene TRBD1, 5 bases. This CDR3 has 16 residues. V lost 2 bases and J lost 2, with 14 bases in between. Germline V gene sequence: CDR1 LGHDT, CDR2 YNNKEL (reference sequence). The CDR3 DNA reads as TGTGCCAGCAGCCAAAGTTGGTCAGGGCTCACAGATACGCAGTATCTT. Translated: CASSQSWSGLTDTQYL.

The chain joins TRBV7-2 to TRBJ2-1; 11 nucleotides align to TRBD2. The CDR3 is 14 amino acids. CDR1 is SGHTA and CDR2 is FQGNSA in the germline V gene. V lost 6 bases and J lost 7; bases outside the gene matches: 5. The CDR3 nucleotides read TGTGCCAGCAGTACTAGCGGGGGCAGTAATGAGCAGTTCTTC. Translated, it gives CASSTSGGSNEQFF.

The CDR3 DNA reads as TGTGCCAGTAGTATAGGACAGGGTCAAGAGACCCAGTACTTC. This translates into CASSIGQGQETQYF. The rearrangement uses TRBV19 and TRBJ2-5, with 7 bases lining up with TRBD1. V was pared by 1 base and J by 2 bases, with 1 base of the junction left unmatched. Germline values: CDR1 LNHDA, CDR2 SQIVND (reference sequence). The CDR3 length is 14 residues.

This clone was seen ten or more times. This chain connects TRBV18 to TRBJ1-2, with TRBD1 identical over 9 bases. CDR3 length: 15 amino acids. The V and J ends lost 2 bases and 10 bases, in that order; junction bases with no gene match: 11. Germline V gives CDR1 KGHSH, CDR2 LQKENI. The CDR3 loop is CASSPATGTGPVYTF. CDR3 coding DNA: TGTGCCAGCTCACCAGCTACCGGGACAGGGCCTGTCTACACCTTC.

The chain uses TRBV4-1 and TRBJ2-2; D perhaps matches TRBD1 (7 bases). This CDR3 region has 18 residues. Looked up from germline, CDR1 is MGHRA and CDR2 is YSYEKL. Trimming took off 3 bases at V and 4 bases at J, with 21 bases between the two ends. The chain's CDR3 is CASSQGTLGAGGTGELFF. CDR3 in DNA: TGCGCCAGCAGCCAGGGGACTTTGGGGGCAGGGGGCACCGGGGAGCTGTTTTTT.

The rearrangement uses TRBV2 and TRBJ2-5; 9 bases fit TRBD2. This CDR3 contains 15 residues. J gave up 0 bases and V 4 bases, and 3 bases lay outside the gene matches. Germline CDR1 reads SNHLY; CDR2 reads FYNNEI. CDR3 DNA: TGTGCCAGCAGTGCGAGCGGGGGGAACCAAGAGACCCAGTACTTC. It specifies CASSASGGNQETQYF.

The chain recombines TRBV10-3 with TRBJ2-5; 11 bases map to TRBD2. From germline, CDR1 is ENHRY and CDR2 SYGVKD. This CDR3 spans 16 amino acids. V dropped 0 bases and J dropped 5; count of bases not matched to a gene: 5. CDR3 loop: CAISESGTSGGETQYF. The CDR3 region has the DNA TGTGCCATCAGTGAGTCGGGGACTAGCGGAGGGGAGACCCAGTACTTC.

This clone was seen a single time. The CDR3 loop is CAISEGTGVGNEQFF. The DNA of the CDR3 is TGTGCCATCAGTGAAGGGACAGGGGTCGGCAATGAGCAGTTCTTC. The chain links TRBV10-3 to TRBJ2-1; 10 bases are a match to TRBD1. V shed 3 bases, J shed 6 bases, and the junction held 5 bases outside the gene matches. Looked up from germline, CDR1 is ENHRY and CDR2 is SYGVKD. The CDR3 runs to 15 residues.

There are a few counts of this clone. The CDR3 region is CASSYWTGKPSRAFF. The CDR3 DNA reads as TGTGCCAGCAGTTATTGGACAGGGAAGCCCTCACGAGCTTTCTTT. V is TRBV6-6 and J is TRBJ1-1; 8 bases agree with TRBD1. With 3 bases clipped from V and 10 bases from J, the junction kept 13 bases outside the gene matches. CDR1 and CDR2 (germline): MNHNY, SVGAGI (reference sequence). The CDR3 covers 15 residues.

V gene TRBV6-5 combines with J gene TRBJ2-6; 7 bases are shared with TRBD1. The CDR3 totals 15 residues. Germline-derived CDR1 and CDR2 are MNHEY and SVGAGI. The junction had 5 bases not matched to a gene; V was cut back by 7 bases and J by 2 bases. The CDR3 DNA reads TGTGCCAGCACCCAAACAGGGGCTGGGGCCAACGTCCTGACTTTC. As protein: CASTQTGAGANVLTF.

CDR3 in amino acids: CASSRDSSYNEQFF. The CDR3 coding sequence is TGTGCCAGCAGTCGGGACAGCTCCTACAATGAGCAGTTCTTC. The rearrangement joins TRBV25-1 to TRBJ2-1, with 7 bases lining up with TRBD1. Germline V CDR1 and CDR2: MGHDK, SYGVNS. Trimming cost V 5 bases and J 0 bases; bases outside gene matches: 1. The CDR3 runs to 14 residues. The whole variable domain, remainder taken from reference TRBV25-1 and TRBJ2-1, is EADIYQTPRYLVIGTGKKITLECSQTMGHDKMYWYQQDPGMELHLIHYSYGVNSTEKGDLSSESTVSRIRTEHFPLTLESARPSHTSQYLCASSRDSSYNEQFFGPGTRLTVL.

The chain uses TRBV11-3 and TRBJ2-5; TRBD2 matches at 8 bases. V lost 5 bases, J lost 5 bases, and 4 bases stayed unmatched. This CDR3 has 13 residues. Germline CDR1 SGHNT, CDR2 YENEEA. The CDR3 protein is CASSPGTRETQYF. Written as DNA, the CDR3 is TGTGCCAGCAGCCCAGGGACTAGGGAGACCCAGTACTTC. Complete variable domain (other parts from reference TRBV11-3 and TRBJ2-5): EAGVVQSPRYKIIEKKQPVAFWCNPISGHNTLYWYLQNLGQGPELLIRYENEEAVDDSQLPKDRFSAERLKGVDSTLKIQPAELGDSAVYLCASSPGTRETQYFGPGTRLLVL.